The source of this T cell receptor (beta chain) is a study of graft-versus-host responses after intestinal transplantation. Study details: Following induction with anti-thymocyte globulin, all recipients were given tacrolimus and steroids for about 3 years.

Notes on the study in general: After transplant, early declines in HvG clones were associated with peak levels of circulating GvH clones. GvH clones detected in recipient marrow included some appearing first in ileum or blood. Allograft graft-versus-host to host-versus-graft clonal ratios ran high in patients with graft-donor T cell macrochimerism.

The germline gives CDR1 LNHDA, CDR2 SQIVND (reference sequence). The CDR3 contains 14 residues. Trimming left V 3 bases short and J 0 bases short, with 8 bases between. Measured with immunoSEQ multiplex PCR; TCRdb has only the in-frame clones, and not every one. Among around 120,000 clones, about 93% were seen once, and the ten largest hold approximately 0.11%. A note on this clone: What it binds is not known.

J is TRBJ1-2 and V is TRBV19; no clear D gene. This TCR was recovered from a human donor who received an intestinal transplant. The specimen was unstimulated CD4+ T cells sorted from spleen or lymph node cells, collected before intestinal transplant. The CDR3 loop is CASSMAATNYGYTF. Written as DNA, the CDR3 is TGTGCCAGTAGTATGGCAGCTACTAACTATGGCTACACCTTC.